These T cell receptor beta chains were read from a single sample in a study of cytomegalovirus exposure and HLA in healthy donors. Data came from immunoSEQ multiplex PCR; TCRdb stores just in-frame clones and leaves some out. Of about 120,000 clones listed, about 81% are singletons. The source material was PBMCs. These TCRs come from a man in his forties or fifties in good health and CMV-seronegative. Each CDR3 is given with its conserved first and last residue. D genes are given only for firm matches. Clone size, where shown, is once, few, many, or a class for clones that have expanded.

>TRBJ1-5|TRBV10-3|.|.
TGTGCCATCAGTGCCTCGGGCGGAGGTCAGCCCCAGCATTTT
CAISASGGGQPQHF
>TRBJ1-1|TRBV7-2|.|.
TGTGCCAGCAGCAACCGGGGACAACGGGATAAGGTGGCTTTCTTT
CASSNRGQRDKVAFF
>TRBJ1-6|TRBV6-1|once|TRBD1
TGTGCCAGCAGTGAAGCGGGGACAGTAAATTCACCCCTCCACTTT
CASSEAGTVNSPLHF
>TRBJ1-1|TRBV11-3|once|.
TGTGCCAGCAGCACCTCGGGACACAACACTGAAGCTTTCTTT
CASSTSGHNTEAFF
>TRBJ1-6|TRBV7-9|.|TRBD1
TGTGCCAGCAGCCGGACAGGGGGATTAATCTCCTATAATTCACCCCTCCACTTT
CASSRTGGLISYNSPLHF
>TRBJ2-5|TRBV10-1|.|.
TGCGCCAGCAGTGACAGGGTCGGCCAAGAGACCCAGTACTTC
CASSDRVGQETQYF
>TRBJ1-5|TRBV9|few|TRBD1
TGTGCCAGCAGCGTTGGGACAGGGGCCAATCAGCCCCAGCATTTT
CASSVGTGANQPQHF
>TRBJ1-1|TRBV11-2|.|TRBD1
TGTGCCAGCAGCCATGACAGGGGGTTCAAGACTGAAGCTTTCTTT
CASSHDRGFKTEAFF
>TRBJ2-7|TRBV7-2|once|TRBD1
TGTGCCAGCAGCTTATCGGCTAAAGGGACAGGTTCCTACGAGCAGTACTTC
CASSLSAKGTGSYEQYF
>TRBJ1-2|TRBV11-2|.|.
TGTGCCAGCAGCTTAGTCCGGGGTGCGGGGCGTAGTAGGGACGGCTACACCTTC
CASSLVRGAGRSRDGYTF
>TRBJ2-7|TRBV13|few|TRBD2
TGTGCCAGCAGCTTCGGCGGGAGCGGCTACGAGCAGTACTTC
CASSFGGSGYEQYF
>TRBJ1-4|TRBV4-2|.|.
TGTGCCAGCAGCCAAGACGGAGGGGATAATGAAAAACTGTTTTTT
CASSQDGGDNEKLFF
>TRBJ1-1|TRBV6-5|.|TRBD1
TGTGCCAGCAGCGGAAACAGGGGAACTGAAGCTTTCTTT
CASSGNRGTEAFF
>TRBJ2-2|TRBV5-1|.|.
TGCGCCAGCAGCTTCGCCAGGTTCGCCGGGGAGCTGTTTTTT
CASSFARFAGELFF
>TRBJ2-7|TRBV11-1|.|TRBD1
TGTGCCAGCAGCCCCGGGCAGGGGGCTTACGAGCAGTACTTC
CASSPGQGAYEQYF
>TRBJ2-3|TRBV6-4|.|TRBD2
TGTGCCAGCAGCCCCCTGGGACTAGCGGGGGGCCGCACAGATACGCAGTATTTT
CASSPLGLAGGRTDTQYF
>TRBJ2-1|TRBV9|.|.
TGTGCCAGCAGTGGAGTCGCGGCCTCTTACAATGAGCAGTTCTTC
CASSGVAASYNEQFF
>TRBJ2-7|TRBV27|.|.
TGTGCCAGCAGTTTATCGATGGGGGGTTACGAGCAGTACTTC
CASSLSMGGYEQYF
>TRBJ1-1|TRBV18|.|TRBD1
TGTGCCAGCTCACCGCCGGGACAGGACACTGAAGCTTTCTTT
CASSPPGQDTEAFF
>TRBJ1-4|TRBV4-3|.|.
TGCGCCAGCAGCCCGATGGTGGTGGGGGCCGGTGAAAAACTGTTTTTT
CASSPMVVGAGEKLFF
>TRBJ2-7|TRBV5-1|.|TRBD2
TGCGCCAGCACAAAGCAGGGGCGGGGGGGAACCCACTACGAGCAGTACTTC
CASTKQGRGGTHYEQYF
>TRBJ1-3|TRBV27|.|.
TGTGCCAGCAGTTTCGGGGGCTCTGGAAACACCATATATTTT
CASSFGGSGNTIYF
>TRBJ2-7|TRBV7-2|.|.
TGTGCCAGCAGCTCGACGAGGGCCGAGCAGTACTTC
CASSSTRAEQYF
>TRBJ2-2|TRBV14|once|.
TGTGCCAGCAGCCGCAAGGGGCTCAGGGTCGCCGGGGAGCTGTTTTTT
CASSRKGLRVAGELFF
>TRBJ2-5|TRBV7-2|.|.
TGTGCCAGCAGCCGAAAGACAGCTGCGGAGACCCAGTACTTC
CASSRKTAAETQYF
>TRBJ1-4|TRBV6-5|few|TRBD1
TGTGCCAGCAGTTACTCACGACCCACAGGGGGGGAAAAACTGTTTTTT
CASSYSRPTGGEKLFF
>TRBJ2-3|TRBV7-3|few|.
TGTGCCAGCAGCTTACGAGGAGCTACCACAGATACGCAGTATTTT
CASSLRGATTDTQYF
>TRBJ2-1|TRBV9|.|.
TGTGCCAGCACCGTTACCCAGGGTTACGGTGGTGAGCAGTTCTTC
CASTVTQGYGGEQFF
>TRBJ1-2|TRBV16|.|TRBD1
TGTGCCAGCAGCCAATCACGGACAGGGACGGCCTATGGCTACACCTTC
CASSQSRTGTAYGYTF
>TRBJ1-3|TRBV7-9|.|.
TGTGCCAGCAGCTTAGCCGGCGGTACCTCTGGAAACACCATATATTTT
CASSLAGGTSGNTIYF
>TRBJ2-2|TRBV7-2|.|.
TGTGCCAGCAGCCGCGGAGGGACGAACACCGGGGAGCTGTTTTTT
CASSRGGTNTGELFF
>TRBJ2-7|TRBV4-3|.|.
TGCGCCAGCAGCCAAGAGGCAAGCTCCTACGAGCAGTACTTC
CASSQEASSYEQYF
>TRBJ1-3|TRBV4-3|.|.
TGCGCCAGCAGCCCTGAGATTTCTGGAAACACCATATATTTT
CASSPEISGNTIYF
>TRBJ1-1|TRBV2|few|.
TGTGCCAGCATGCGACAAATGAACACTGAAGCTTTCTTT
CASMRQMNTEAFF
>TRBJ2-2|TRBV25-1|medium-sized|.
TGTGCCAGCAGTCTAACAGGTGCACTGGCCGGGGAGCTGTTTTTT
CASSLTGALAGELFF
>TRBJ2-1|TRBV2|once|TRBD1
TGTGCCAGCAACCGAGCCGAGACAGGGTCCTACAATGAGCAGTTCTTC
CASNRAETGSYNEQFF
>TRBJ2-7|TRBV5-1|.|TRBD1
TGCGCCAGCAGCTTGCCGGGACAGGGGAACTACGAGCAGTACTTC
CASSLPGQGNYEQYF
>TRBJ2-5|TRBV18|.|TRBD2
TGTGCCAGCTCACCCTGGACTAGCGGGAGGTACCAAGAGACCCAGTACTTC
CASSPWTSGRYQETQYF
>TRBJ1-4|TRBV30|.|.
TGTGCCTGGAGTCCTGACAGCCCGAGCTTGTTTTTT
CAWSPDSPSLFF
>TRBJ2-2|TRBV7-2|.|TRBD1
TGTGCCAGCATCCCCTCGAGGGGGCCATTGGGCACCGGGGAGCTGTTTTTT
CASIPSRGPLGTGELFF
>TRBJ2-5|TRBV4-3|.|.
TGCGCCAGCAGCCAAGGAGTGGGACTCGGGGTGGGGGAGACCCAGTACTTC
CASSQGVGLGVGETQYF
>TRBJ1-1|TRBV10-2|.|TRBD1
TGCGCCAGCAGGGAGACAGGGTTAAACACTGAAGCTTTCTTT
CASRETGLNTEAFF
>TRBJ2-7|TRBV21-1|.|.
TGTGCCAGCAGCACGCCGACAGGCCGGTCCGTTTCCTACGAGCAGTACTTC
CASSTPTGRSVSYEQYF
>TRBJ2-1|TRBV7-3|.|.
TGTGCCAGCAGCTTAACGGGGCTAACCAAGATTCCCAATGAGCAGTTCTTC
CASSLTGLTKIPNEQFF
>TRBJ1-2|TRBV27|.|TRBD1
TGTGCCAGCAGTAAGGGGGTATGGTCCGGCCGGGACAGCAAAAACTATGGCTACACCTTC
CASSKGVWSGRDSKNYGYTF